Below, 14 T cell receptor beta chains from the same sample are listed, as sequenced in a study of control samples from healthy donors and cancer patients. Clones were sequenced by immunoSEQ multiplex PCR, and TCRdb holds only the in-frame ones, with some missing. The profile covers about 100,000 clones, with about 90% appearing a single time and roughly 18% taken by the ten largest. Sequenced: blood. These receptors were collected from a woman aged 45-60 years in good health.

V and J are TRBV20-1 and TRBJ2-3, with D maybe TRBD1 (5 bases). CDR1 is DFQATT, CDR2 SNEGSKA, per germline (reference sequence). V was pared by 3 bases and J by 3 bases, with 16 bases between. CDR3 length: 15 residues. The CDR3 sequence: CSASNPLDRTDTQYF. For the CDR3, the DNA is TGCAGTGCTAGTAACCCCCTTGACAGAACAGATACGCAGTATTTT.

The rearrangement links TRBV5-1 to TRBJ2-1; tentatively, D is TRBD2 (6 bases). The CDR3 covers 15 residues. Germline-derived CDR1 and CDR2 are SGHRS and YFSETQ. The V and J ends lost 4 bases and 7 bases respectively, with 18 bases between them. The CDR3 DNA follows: TGCGCCAGCAGCGCGAAAGCTGGGGGGAGGAATGAGCAGTTCTTC. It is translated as CASSAKAGGRNEQFF.

CDR3 in DNA: TGTGCCAGCAGCCAAGATTCTACAGATACGCAGTATTTT. This translates into CASSQDSTDTQYF. The V and J genes are TRBV4-2 and TRBJ2-3; D gene ambiguous. Trimming removed 0 bases from V and 3 bases from J, with 4 bases in between. Germline CDR1 reads LGHNA; CDR2 reads YNFKEQ. This CDR3 spans 13 amino acids.

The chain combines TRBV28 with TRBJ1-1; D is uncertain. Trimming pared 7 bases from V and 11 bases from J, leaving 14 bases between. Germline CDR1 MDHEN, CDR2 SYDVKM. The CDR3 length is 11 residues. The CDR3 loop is CASNDYRYAFF. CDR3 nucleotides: TGTGCCAGCAACGACTACCGGTACGCTTTCTTT.

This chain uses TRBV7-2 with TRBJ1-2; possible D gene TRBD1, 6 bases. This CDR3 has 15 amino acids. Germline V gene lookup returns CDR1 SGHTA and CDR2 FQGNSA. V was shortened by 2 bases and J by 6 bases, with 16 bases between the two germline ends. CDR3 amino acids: CASSLLYRADDGYTF. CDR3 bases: TGTGCCAGCAGCTTACTTTACAGGGCCGACGATGGCTACACCTTC.

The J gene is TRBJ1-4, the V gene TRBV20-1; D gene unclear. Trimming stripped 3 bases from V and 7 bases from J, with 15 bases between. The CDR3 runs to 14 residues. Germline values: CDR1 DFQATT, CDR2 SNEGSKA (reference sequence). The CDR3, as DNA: TGCAGTGCTAGTGTAGGGCTTGAAAGTGAAAAACTGTTTTTT. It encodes CSASVGLESEKLFF.

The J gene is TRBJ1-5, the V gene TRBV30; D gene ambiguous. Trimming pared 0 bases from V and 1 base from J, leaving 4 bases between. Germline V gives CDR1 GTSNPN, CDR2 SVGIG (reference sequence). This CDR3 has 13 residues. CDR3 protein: CAWSVPSNQPQHF. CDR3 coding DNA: TGTGCCTGGAGTGTACCCAGCAATCAGCCCCAGCATTTT.

The CDR3 nucleotides read TGTGCCAGCAGAGGACAGGGCGTCACCTACGAGCAGTACTTC. It encodes CASRGQGVTYEQYF. The chain carries TRBV27 and TRBJ2-7; TRBD1 matches at 8 bases. CDR3 length equals 14 residues. Per germline, CDR1 MNHEY and CDR2 SMNVEV (reference sequence). The J segment lost 2 bases and the V segment lost 6 bases, leaving 6 bases of the junction unmatched.

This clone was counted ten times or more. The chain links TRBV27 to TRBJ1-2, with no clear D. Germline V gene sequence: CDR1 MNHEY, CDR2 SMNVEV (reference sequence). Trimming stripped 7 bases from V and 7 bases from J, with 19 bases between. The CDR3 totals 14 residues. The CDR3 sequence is CASTLTPGTSGYTF. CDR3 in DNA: TGTGCCAGCACCCTCACGCCGGGAACGAGTGGCTACACCTTC.

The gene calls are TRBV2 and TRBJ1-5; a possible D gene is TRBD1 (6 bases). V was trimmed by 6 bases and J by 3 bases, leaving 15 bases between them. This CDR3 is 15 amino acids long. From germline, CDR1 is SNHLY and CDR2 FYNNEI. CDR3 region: CASRRDKVTNQPQHF. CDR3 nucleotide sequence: TGTGCCAGCAGGCGGGACAAAGTAACCAATCAGCCCCAGCATTTT.

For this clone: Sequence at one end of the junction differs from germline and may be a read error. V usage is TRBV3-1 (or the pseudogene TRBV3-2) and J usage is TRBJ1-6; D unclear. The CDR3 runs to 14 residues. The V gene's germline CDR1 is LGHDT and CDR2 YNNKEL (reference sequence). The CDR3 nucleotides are TGTGCCAGCAGCCATTACAGACATAATCCACCCCTCCACTTT. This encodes CASSHYRHNPPLHF.

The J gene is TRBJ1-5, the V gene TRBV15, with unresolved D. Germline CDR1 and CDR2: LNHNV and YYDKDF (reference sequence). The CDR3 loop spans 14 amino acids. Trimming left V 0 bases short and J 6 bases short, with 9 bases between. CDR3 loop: CATSRDMVAQPQHF. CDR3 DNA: TGTGCCACCAGCAGAGATATGGTGGCTCAGCCCCAGCATTTT.

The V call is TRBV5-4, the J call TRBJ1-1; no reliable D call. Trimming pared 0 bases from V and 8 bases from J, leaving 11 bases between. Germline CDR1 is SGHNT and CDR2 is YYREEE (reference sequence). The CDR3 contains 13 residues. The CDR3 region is CASSLGVMAEAFF. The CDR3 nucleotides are TGTGCCAGCAGCTTGGGTGTAATGGCGGAAGCTTTCTTT.

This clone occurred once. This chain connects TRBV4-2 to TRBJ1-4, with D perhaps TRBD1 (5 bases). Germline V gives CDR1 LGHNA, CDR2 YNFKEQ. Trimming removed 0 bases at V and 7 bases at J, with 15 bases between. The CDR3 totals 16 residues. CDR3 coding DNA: TGTGCCAGCAGCCAAGATCCCGCGGGGGGGGGTGAAAAACTGTTTTTT. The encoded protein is CASSQDPAGGGEKLFF.